This paragraph reports one T cell receptor (beta chain). Sequencing was performed with immunoSEQ multiplex PCR; in TCRdb, only in-frame clones are kept and a portion is missing. In the table there are about 360,000 clones, roughly 88% of which are singletons. This entry belongs to a study of cytomegalovirus exposure and HLA in healthy donors. The germline CDR1 and CDR2 sequences are MDHEN and SYDVKM. The ends lost 8 bases at V and 1 base at J; junction bases unmatched: 10. CDR3 length equals 15 residues. The chain employs TRBV28 and TRBJ1-1, with 7 bases fitting TRBD1. Material for sequencing was PBMCs. This TCR was recovered from a woman aged 18-29 years in good health and CMV-seronegative. The CDR3 protein is CASRPGDSSNTEAFF. CDR3 DNA sequence: TGTGCCAGCCGCCCCGGGGACAGCTCGAACACTGAAGCTTTCTTT. Variable domain in full (rest from reference TRBV28 and TRBJ1-1): DVKVTQSSRYLVKRTGEKVFLECVQDMDHENMFWYRQDPGLGLRLIYFSYDVKMKEKGDIPEGYSVSREKKERFSLILESASTNQTSMYLCASRPGDSSNTEAFFGQGTRLTVV.